One TCR beta chain is described in this entry. The antigen is undetermined. The CDR3 loop spans 14 amino acids. The ends were cut back, 6 bases at V and 6 bases at J, with 18 bases in the middle. Germline CDR1 SGHTA, CDR2 FQGNSA. Reverse transcription of all isolated RNA meant that expressed TCRB transcripts were sequenced. Method: immunoSEQ multiplex PCR; TCRdb's copy keeps in-frame clones and lacks some. The sample holds some 140,000 clones, 7.5% to 9.5% seen once. This entry comes from a study of beta chain features in type 1 diabetes. Overall study results and limits: When Type 1 diabetes patients were examined, their TCRB CDR3s proved moderately but significantly shorter in all four CD4+ subsets. Reads derived from cDNA could over-represent cells showing high TCR expression. Naive, central memory and regulatory TCRB repertoires appeared more similar among patients than healthy donors.

The sequence came from a man under 40 with type 1 diabetes. The chain combines TRBV7-2 with TRBJ2-7, with D perhaps matching TRBD1 (5 bases). Sequenced input: central memory CD4+ T cells from blood. In nucleotides, the CDR3 is TGTGCCAGCAGACCTACGACCTGGGGCGGCGAGCAGTACTTC. Translating gives CASRPTTWGGEQYF. Full variable domain (outside the CDR3, taken from reference TRBV7-2 and TRBJ2-7): GAGVSQSPSNKVTEKGKDVELRCDPISGHTALYWYRQSLGQGLEFLIYFQGNSAPDKSGLPSDRFSAERTGGSVSTLTIQRTQQEDSAVYLCASRPTTWGGEQYFGPGTRLTVT.